The T cell receptor beta chain described here comes from a study of T cell responses to AZD1222 COVID-19 vaccine. Study-wide results and caveats: Repertoires were obtained only post-peak T cell response. Clonal diversity may have been underestimated, and the donors were mostly white British, with more females than males.

This clone occurred once. Its antigen is not identified. Trimming removed 5 bases from V and 5 bases from J, with 9 bases in between. The CDR3 runs to 12 residues. From germline, CDR1 is MDHEN and CDR2 SYDVKM. Here immunoSEQ multiplex PCR was the method, and the copy in TCRdb shows in-frame clones only, minus some. The table lists over 65,000 clones, around 90% of them singletons. This chain links TRBV28 with TRBJ1-2, with D uncertain. Sequenced material: peripheral blood, taken 28 days after the second AZD1222 dose. This TCR derives from an adult who received the AZD1222 COVID-19 vaccine. In nucleotides, the CDR3 is TGTGCCAGCAGTCAAGGGTTGTATGGCTACACCTTC. As protein: CASSQGLYGYTF.